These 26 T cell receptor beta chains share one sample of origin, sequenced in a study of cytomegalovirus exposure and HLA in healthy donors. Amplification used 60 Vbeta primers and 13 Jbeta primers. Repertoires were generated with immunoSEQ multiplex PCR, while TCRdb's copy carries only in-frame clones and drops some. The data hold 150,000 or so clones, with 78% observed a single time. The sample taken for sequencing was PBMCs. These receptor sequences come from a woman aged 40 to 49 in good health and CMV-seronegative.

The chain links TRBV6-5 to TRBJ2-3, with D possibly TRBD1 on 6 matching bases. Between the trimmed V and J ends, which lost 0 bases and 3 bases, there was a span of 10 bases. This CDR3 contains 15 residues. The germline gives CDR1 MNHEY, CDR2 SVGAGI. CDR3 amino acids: CASSYSGHQTDTQYF. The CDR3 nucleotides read TGTGCCAGCAGTTACTCGGGACACCAGACAGATACGCAGTATTTT.

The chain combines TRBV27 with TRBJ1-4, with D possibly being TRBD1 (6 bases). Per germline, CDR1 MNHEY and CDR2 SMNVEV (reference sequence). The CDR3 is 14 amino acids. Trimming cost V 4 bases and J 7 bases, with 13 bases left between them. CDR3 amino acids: CASSYRAPTEKLFF. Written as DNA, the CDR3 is TGTGCCAGCAGTTACAGGGCCCCTACTGAAAAACTGTTTTTT. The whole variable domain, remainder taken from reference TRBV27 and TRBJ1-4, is EAQVTQNPRYLITVTGKKLTVTCSQNMNHEYMSWYRQDPGLGLRQIYYSMNVEVTDKGDVPEGYKVSRKEKRNFPLILESPSPNQTSLYFCASSYRAPTEKLFFGSGTQLSVL.

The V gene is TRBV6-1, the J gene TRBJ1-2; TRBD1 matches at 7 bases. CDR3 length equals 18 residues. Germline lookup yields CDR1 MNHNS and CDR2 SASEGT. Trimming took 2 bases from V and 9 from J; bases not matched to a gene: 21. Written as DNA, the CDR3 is TGTGCCAGCAGTGAACCCCCAATCATTGGACAGGCCCGCGTCAGCTACACCTTC. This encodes CASSEPPIIGQARVSYTF.

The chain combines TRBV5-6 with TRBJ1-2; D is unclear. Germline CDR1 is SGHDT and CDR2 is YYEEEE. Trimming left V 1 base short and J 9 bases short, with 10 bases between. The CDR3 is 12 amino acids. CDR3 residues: CASSLYNNRYTF. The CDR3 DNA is TGTGCCAGCAGCTTGTATAACAATCGCTACACCTTC.

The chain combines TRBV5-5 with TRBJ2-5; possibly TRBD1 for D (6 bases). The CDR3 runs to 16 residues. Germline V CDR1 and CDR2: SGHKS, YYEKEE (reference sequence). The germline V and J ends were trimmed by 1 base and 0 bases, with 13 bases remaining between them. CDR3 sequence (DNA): TGTGCCAGCAGCTTGACCCTCGGACAGTACCAAGAGACCCAGTACTTC. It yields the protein CASSLTLGQYQETQYF.

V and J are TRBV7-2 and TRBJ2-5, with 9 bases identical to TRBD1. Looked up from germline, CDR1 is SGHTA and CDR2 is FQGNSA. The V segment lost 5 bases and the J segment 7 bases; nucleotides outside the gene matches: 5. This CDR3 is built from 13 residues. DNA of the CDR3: TGTGCCAGCAGCCCCTGGACAGGGGTGACCCAGTACTTC. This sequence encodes CASSPWTGVTQYF.

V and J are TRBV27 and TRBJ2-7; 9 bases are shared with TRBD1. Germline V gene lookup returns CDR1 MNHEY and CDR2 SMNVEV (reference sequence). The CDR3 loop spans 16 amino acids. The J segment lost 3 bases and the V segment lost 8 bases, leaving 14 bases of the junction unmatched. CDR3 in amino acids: CASCSRGGTGFYEQYF. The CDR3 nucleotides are TGTGCCAGCTGCTCAAGGGGGGGGACAGGGTTCTACGAGCAGTACTTC.

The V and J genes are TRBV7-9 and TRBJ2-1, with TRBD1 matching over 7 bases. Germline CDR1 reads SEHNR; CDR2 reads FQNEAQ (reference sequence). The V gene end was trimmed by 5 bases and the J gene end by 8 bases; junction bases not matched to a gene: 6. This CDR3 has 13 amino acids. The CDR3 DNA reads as TGTGCCAGCAGCCGTAATACAGGGGATGAGCAGTTCTTC. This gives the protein CASSRNTGDEQFF.

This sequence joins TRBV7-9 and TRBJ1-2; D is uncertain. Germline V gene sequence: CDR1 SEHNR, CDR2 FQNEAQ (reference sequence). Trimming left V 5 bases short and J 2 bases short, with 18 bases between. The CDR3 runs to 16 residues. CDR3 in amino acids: CASSVVAREVNYGYTF. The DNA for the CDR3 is TGTGCCAGCAGCGTAGTGGCACGGGAAGTGAACTATGGCTACACCTTC.

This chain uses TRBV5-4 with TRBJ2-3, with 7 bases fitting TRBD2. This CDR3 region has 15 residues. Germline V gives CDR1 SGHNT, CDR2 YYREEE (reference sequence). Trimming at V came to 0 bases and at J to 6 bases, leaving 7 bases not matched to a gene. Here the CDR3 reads CASSLAAAGRDTQYF. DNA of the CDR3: TGTGCCAGCAGCTTGGCTGCAGCGGGGCGGGATACGCAGTATTTT.

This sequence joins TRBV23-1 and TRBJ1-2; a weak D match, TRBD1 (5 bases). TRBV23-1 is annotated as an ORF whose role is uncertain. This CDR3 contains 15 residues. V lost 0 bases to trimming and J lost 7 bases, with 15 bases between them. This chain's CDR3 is CASSQSAGKGSGYTF. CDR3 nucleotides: TGCGCCAGCAGTCAATCGGCAGGGAAGGGGTCTGGCTACACCTTC.

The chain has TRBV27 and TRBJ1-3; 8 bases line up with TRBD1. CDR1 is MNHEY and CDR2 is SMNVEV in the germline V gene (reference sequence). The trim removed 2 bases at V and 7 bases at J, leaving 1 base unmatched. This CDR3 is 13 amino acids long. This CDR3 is CASSLNRGNTIYF. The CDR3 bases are TGTGCCAGCAGTTTAAACAGGGGGAACACCATATATTTT.

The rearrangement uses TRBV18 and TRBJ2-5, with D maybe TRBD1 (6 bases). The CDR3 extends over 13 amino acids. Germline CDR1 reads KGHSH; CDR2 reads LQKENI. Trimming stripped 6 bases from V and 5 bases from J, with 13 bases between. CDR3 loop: CASSDSLQETQYF. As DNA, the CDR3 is TGTGCCAGCTCGGACAGCCTCCAGGAGACCCAGTACTTC.

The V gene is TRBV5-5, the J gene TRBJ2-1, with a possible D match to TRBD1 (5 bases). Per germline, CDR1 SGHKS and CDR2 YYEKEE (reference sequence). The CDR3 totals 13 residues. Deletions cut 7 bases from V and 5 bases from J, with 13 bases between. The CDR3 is CASSRQFNNEQFF. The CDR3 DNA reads TGTGCCAGCTCGAGACAGTTTAACAATGAGCAGTTCTTC.

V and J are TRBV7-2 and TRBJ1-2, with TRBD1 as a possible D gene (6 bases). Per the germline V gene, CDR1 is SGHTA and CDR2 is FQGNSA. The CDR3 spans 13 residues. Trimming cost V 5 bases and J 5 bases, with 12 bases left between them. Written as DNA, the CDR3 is TGTGCCAGCAGCGAGGGGCAGGGGTATGGCTACACCTTC. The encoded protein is CASSEGQGYGYTF.

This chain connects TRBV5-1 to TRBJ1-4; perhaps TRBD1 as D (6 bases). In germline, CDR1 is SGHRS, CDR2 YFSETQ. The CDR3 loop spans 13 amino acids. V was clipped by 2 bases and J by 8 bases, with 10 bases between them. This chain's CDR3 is CASSLTGYEKLFF. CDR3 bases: TGCGCCAGCAGCTTAACAGGGTACGAAAAACTGTTTTTT.

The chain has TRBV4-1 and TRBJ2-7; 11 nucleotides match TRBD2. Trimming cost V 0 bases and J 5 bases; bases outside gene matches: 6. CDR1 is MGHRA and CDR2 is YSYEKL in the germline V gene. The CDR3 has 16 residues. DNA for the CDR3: TGCGCCAGCAGCCAAGAGACTAGCGGGGCCATCCACGAGCAGTACTTC. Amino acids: CASSQETSGAIHEQYF.

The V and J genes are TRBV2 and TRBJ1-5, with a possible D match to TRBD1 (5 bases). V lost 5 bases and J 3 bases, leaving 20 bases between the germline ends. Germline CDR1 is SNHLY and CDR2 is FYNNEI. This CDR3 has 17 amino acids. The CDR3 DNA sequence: TGTGCCAGCAGTCGAACTCAGGGTCCCCTCTTCAATCAGCCCCAGCATTTT. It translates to CASSRTQGPLFNQPQHF.

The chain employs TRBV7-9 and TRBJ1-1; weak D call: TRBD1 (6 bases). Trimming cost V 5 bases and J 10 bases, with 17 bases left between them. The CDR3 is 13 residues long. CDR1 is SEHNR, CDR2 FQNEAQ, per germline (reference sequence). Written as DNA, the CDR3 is TGTGCCAGCAGCCTAAGACAGGAATCTAGAGCTTTCTTT. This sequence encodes CASSLRQESRAFF.

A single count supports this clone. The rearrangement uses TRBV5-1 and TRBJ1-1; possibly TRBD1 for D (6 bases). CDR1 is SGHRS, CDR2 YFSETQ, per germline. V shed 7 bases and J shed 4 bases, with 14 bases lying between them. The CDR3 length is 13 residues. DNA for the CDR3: TGCGCCAGCGGCCAGGGGCTGGGCACTGAAGCTTTCTTT. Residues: CASGQGLGTEAFF.

The CDR3 sequence: CASSVEVRGEKLFF. DNA of the CDR3: TGTGCCAGCAGCGTCGAGGTTCGAGGGGAAAAACTGTTTTTT. The chain is built from TRBV6-1 and TRBJ1-4, with D hard to call. V lost 6 bases and J 8 bases, leaving 16 bases between the germline ends. The CDR3 has 14 residues. Germline CDR1 and CDR2: MNHNS and SASEGT.

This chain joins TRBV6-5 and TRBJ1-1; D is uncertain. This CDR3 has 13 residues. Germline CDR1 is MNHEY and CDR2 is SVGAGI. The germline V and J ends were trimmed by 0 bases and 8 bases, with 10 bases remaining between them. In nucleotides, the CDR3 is TGTGCCAGCAGTTACTCGGCAGAAAGAGAAGCTTTCTTT. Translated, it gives CASSYSAEREAFF.

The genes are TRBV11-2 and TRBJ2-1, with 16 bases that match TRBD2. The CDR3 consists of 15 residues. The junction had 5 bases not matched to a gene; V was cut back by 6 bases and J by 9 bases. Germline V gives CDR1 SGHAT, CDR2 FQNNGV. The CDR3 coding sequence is TGTGCCAGCAGGGGGACTAGCGGGGGGGCGGGTGAGCAGTTCTTC. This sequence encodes CASRGTSGGAGEQFF. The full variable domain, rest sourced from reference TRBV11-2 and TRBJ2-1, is EAGVAQSPRYKIIEKRQSVAFWCNPISGHATLYWYQQILGQGPKLLIQFQNNGVVDDSQLPKDRFSAERLKGVDSTLKIQPAKLEDSAVYLCASRGTSGGAGEQFFGPGTRLTVL.

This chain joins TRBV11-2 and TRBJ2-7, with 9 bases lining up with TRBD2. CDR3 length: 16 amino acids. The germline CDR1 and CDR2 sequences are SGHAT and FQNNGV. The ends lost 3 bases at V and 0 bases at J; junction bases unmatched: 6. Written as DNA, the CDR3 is TGTGCCAGCAGCTTGTTGGTAGCGGGGGCCTCCTACGAGCAGTACTTC. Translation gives CASSLLVAGASYEQYF.

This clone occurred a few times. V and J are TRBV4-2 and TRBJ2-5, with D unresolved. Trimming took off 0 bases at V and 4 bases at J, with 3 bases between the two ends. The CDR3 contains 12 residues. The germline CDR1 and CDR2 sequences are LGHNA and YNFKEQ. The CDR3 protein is CASSQDRETQYF. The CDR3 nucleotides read TGTGCCAGCAGCCAAGATAGAGAGACCCAGTACTTC.

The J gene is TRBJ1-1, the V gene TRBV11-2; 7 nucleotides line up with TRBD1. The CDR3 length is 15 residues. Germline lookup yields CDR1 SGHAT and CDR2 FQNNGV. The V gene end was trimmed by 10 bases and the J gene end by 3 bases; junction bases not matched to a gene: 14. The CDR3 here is CATTLRPTGHTEAFF. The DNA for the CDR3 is TGTGCCACCACCCTCCGACCGACAGGGCACACTGAAGCTTTCTTT.